This T cell receptor (beta chain) was captured in a study of blood T cell repertoires in COVID-19. Profiled with immunoSEQ multiplex PCR; TCRdb holds only in-frame clones, not every one. This sample carries about 110,000 clones, approximately 62% of them seen once, and the ten largest clones take less than 6.5%. Looked up from germline, CDR1 is MNHEY and CDR2 is SVGAGI. V dropped 6 bases and J dropped 6; count of bases not matched to a gene: 14. This CDR3 has 15 amino acids. This sequence originates from a man older than 75 with acute or convalescent COVID-19. J is TRBJ2-7 and V is TRBV6-5; 7 nucleotides line up with TRBD2. Input material: peripheral blood. The DNA for the CDR3 is TGTGCCAGCAGCCGGGGACTAAATCCTCGTAGCGAGCAGTACTTC. This translates into CASSRGLNPRSEQYF.